The present TCR beta chain was sequenced within a study of OX40 agonist ivuxolimab in advanced cancers. Here immunoSEQ multiplex PCR was the method, and the copy in TCRdb shows in-frame clones only, minus some. The profile covers around 19,000 clones, with about 88% appearing a single time and less than 30% taken by the ten largest. Notes on this clone: Other DNA sequences in the sample encode the same CDR3.

Germline V CDR1 and CDR2: SGHDT, YYEEEE. This CDR3 spans 14 amino acids. Unmatched junction bases numbered 1, after V lost 2 bases and J lost 3 bases. V is TRBV5-6 and J is TRBJ1-1, with 10 bases that match TRBD1. The starting material was CD4+ or CD8+ T cells sorted from blood, obtained in a trial of the OX40 agonist ivuxolimab. This sequence originates from an adult with an advanced solid tumor such as melanoma, head and neck, liver or kidney cancer. CDR3 coding DNA: TGTGCCAGCAGCTTCGGACAGGGGGACACTGAAGCTTTCTTT. Translated: CASSFGQGDTEAFF.